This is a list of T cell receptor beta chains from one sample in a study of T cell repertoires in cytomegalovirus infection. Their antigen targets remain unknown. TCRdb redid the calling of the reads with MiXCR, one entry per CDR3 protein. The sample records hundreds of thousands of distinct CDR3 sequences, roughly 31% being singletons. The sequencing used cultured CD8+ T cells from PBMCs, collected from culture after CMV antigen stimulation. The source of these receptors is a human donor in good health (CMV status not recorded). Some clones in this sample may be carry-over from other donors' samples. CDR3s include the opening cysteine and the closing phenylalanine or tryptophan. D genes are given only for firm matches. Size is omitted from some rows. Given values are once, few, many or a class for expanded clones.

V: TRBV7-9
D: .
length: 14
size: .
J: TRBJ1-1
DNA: TGTGCCAGCAGCTCCGCGGACAGGAACACTGAAGCTTTCTTT
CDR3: CASSSADRNTEAFF

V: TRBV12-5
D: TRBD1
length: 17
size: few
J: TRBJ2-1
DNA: TGTGCTAGTGGTTGGACGACAGGGGACATCGTGGGGAATGAGCAGTTCTTC
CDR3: CASGWTTGDIVGNEQFF

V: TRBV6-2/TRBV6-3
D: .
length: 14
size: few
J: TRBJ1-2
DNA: TGTGCCAGCAGTTACGGTGGAAGGGACTATGGCTACACCTTC
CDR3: CASSYGGRDYGYTF

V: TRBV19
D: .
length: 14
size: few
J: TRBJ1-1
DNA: TGTGCCAGTAGTATGTGGCGCCAGAACACTGAAGCTTTCTTT
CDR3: CASSMWRQNTEAFF

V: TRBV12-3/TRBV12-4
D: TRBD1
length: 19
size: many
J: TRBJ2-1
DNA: TGTGCCAGCAGTTTTAACCCGGGACAGCTTACCCGCTCCTACAATGAGCAGTTCTTC
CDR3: CASSFNPGQLTRSYNEQFF

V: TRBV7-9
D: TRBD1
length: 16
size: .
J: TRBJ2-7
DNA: TGTGCCAGCAGCTTCATTGGAAGACAGGGTGGGCCCGAGCAGTACTTC
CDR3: CASSFIGRQGGPEQYF

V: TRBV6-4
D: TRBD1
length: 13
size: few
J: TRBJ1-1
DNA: TGTGCCAGCAGAAAGACAGGGTTCACTGAAGCTTTCTTT
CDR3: CASRKTGFTEAFF

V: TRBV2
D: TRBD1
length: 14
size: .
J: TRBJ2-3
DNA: TGTGCCAGCAGGGGACAGCCTTACACAGATACGCAGTATTTT
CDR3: CASRGQPYTDTQYF

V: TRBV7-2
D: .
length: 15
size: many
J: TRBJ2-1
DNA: TGTGCCAGCAGCTTCGGGGGTAGCGGCCTCAATGAGCAGTTCTTC
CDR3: CASSFGGSGLNEQFF

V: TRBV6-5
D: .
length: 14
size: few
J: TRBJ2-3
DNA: TGTGCCAGCAGTTACCGAGGACGCACAGATACGCAGTATTTT
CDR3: CASSYRGRTDTQYF

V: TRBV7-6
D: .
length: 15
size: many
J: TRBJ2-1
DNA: TGTGCCAGCACCCGTGGGGGAGGCGTAGGCAATGAGCAGTTCTTC
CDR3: CASTRGGGVGNEQFF

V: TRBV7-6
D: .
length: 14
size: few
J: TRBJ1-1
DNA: TGTGCCAGCAGCTTATCCCACGGGAACACTGAAGCTTTCTTT
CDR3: CASSLSHGNTEAFF

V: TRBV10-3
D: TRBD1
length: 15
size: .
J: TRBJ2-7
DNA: TGTGCCATCAGAAACGGACAGGGGGCTTCTTACGAGCAGTACTTC
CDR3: CAIRNGQGASYEQYF

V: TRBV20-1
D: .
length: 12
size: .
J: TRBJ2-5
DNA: TGCAGTGCTATGGACTTAGAAGAGACCCAGTACTTC
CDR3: CSAMDLEETQYF

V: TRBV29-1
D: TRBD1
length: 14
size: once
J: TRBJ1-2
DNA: TGCAGCGTCCACCCAGATGGACAGGGCAATGGCTACACCTTC
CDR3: CSVHPDGQGNGYTF

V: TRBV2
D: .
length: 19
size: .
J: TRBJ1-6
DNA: TGTGCCAGCAGTGAAGCGAGGAAAAAGGGCCGTCCTTTAAATTCACCCCTCCACTTT
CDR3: CASSEARKKGRPLNSPLHF

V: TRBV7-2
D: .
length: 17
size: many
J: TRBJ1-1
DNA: TGTGCCAGCAGCTTAGGATTTGGGGGCAGGAGGGACACTGAAGCTTTCTTT
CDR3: CASSLGFGGRRDTEAFF

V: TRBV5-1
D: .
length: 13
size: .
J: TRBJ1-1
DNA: TGCGCCAGCAGCTTGGATTCGGGGATAGAAGCTTTCTTT
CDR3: CASSLDSGIEAFF

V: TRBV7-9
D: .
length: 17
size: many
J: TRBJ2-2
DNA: TGTGCCAGCAGCGCAACCCCGGGGGGCCGAGACACCGGGGAGCTGTTTTTT
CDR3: CASSATPGGRDTGELFF

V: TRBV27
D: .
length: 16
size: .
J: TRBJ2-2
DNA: TGTGCCAGCAGTTCCCCCACGGGGCCGAACACCGGGGAGCTGTTTTTT
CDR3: CASSSPTGPNTGELFF

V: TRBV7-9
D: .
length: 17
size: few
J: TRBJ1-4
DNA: TGTGCCAGCAGCTTAGTAGACTCAGGACCGTTTAATGAAAAACTGTTTTTT
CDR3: CASSLVDSGPFNEKLFF

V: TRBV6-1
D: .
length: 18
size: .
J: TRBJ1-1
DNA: TGTACCAGCACCAATTCCCCGGGAGCTTCTGGGGTGAACACTGAAGCTTTCTTT
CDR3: CTSTNSPGASGVNTEAFF

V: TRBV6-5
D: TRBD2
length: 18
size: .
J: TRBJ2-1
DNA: TGTGCCAGCAGTTACTCGTGGACTAGCGGGGGGGCGCGAAATGAGCAGTTCTTC
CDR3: CASSYSWTSGGARNEQFF

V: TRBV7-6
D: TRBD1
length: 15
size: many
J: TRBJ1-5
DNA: TGTGCCAGCAGCTTATCTACAGGGGGCTATCAGCCCCAGCATTTT
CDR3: CASSLSTGGYQPQHF

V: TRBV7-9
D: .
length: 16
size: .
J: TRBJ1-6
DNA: TGTGCCAGCAGCTTATATAAGAGCTCCTATAATTCACCCCTCCACTTT
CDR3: CASSLYKSSYNSPLHF

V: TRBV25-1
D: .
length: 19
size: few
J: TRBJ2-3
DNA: TGTGCCAGCAGTGAAACTAGTTCCCGGGCAGGGGCTAGCACAGATACGCAGTATTTT
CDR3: CASSETSSRAGASTDTQYF

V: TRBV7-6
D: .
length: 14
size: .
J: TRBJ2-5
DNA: TGTGCCAGCCGCCAGGGAGGGGGAGGAGAGACCCAGTACTTC
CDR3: CASRQGGGGETQYF

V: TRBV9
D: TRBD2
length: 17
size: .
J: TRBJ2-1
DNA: TGTGCCAGCAGCAATCCGTCTAGCGGTAACTCGGGTAATGAGCAGTTCTTC
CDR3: CASSNPSSGNSGNEQFF

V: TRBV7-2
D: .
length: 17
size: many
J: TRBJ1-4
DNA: TGTGCCAGCAGCCTAGGAGCCGGGACGGCAGAGAATGAAAAACTGTTTTTT
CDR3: CASSLGAGTAENEKLFF

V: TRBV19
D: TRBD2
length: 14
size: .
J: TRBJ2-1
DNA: TGTGCCAGTAGTATAGCGGGGGGGCGGGATGAGCAGTTCTTC
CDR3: CASSIAGGRDEQFF